The T cell receptor (beta chain) under discussion was sequenced for a study of T cells in Graves' hyperthyroidism and ophthalmopathy. For the study at large: Sampling of peripheral blood happened at initial diagnosis, prior to any treatment.

Diagnostic decisions used clinical symptoms, serum thyroxine and TRAb, thyroid ultrasound and orbital computed tomography. Germline CDR1 reads WSHSY; CDR2 reads SAAADI. The CDR3 consists of 11 residues. The V end was cut by 10 bases, the J end by 11 bases, with 17 bases between. Overall study findings and caveats: Separating ophthalmopathy from stable hyperthyroidism was achieved by a 13 V-J model.

RNA transcripts served as the template for amplifying TCR beta CDR3 regions. Initially, a first-round RT-PCR of the TCR CDR3 employed the HTBI primer set. One entry per CDR3 protein results from TCRdb running MiXCR on the multiplex PCR reads. Altogether fewer than 900,000 distinct CDR3 sequences are present, roughly 15% being singletons, with the ten largest covering under 8.5%. Of note for this clonotype: The antigen is undetermined.

The V call is TRBV10-2, the J call TRBJ1-1, with a weak D call TRBD1 (5 bases). The specimen sequenced was blood. The source is a man between 18 and 35 years old with Graves' hyperthyroidism. CDR3 amino acids: CATQVGSQAFF. Written as DNA, the CDR3 is TGCGCCACACAGGTTGGCAGTCAGGCTTTCTTT.